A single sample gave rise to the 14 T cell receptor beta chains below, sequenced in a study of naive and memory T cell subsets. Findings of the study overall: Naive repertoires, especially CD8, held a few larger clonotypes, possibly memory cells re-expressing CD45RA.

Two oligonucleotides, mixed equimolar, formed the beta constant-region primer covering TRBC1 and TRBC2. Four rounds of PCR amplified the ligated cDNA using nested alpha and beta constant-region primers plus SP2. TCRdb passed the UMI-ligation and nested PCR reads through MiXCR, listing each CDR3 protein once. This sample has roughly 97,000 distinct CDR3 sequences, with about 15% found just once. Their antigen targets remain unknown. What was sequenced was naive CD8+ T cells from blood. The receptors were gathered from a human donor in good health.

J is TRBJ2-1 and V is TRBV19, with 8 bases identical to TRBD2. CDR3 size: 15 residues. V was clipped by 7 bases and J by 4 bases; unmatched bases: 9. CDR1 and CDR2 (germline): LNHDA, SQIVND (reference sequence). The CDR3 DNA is TGTGCCAGTATCCCCGGGGGGGGCCCATACAATGAGCAGTTCTTC. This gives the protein CASIPGGGPYNEQFF. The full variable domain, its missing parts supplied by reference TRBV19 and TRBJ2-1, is DGGITQSPKYLFRKEGQNVTLSCEQNLNHDAMYWYRQDPGQGLRLIYYSQIVNDFQKGDIAEGYSVSREKKESFPLTVTSAQKNPTAFYLCASIPGGGPYNEQFFGPGTRLTVL.

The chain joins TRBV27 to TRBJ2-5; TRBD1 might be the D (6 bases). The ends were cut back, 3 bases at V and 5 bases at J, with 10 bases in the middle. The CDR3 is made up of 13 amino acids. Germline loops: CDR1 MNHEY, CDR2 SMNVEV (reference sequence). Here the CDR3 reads CASSFGQTETQYF. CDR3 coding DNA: TGTGCCAGCAGTTTCGGACAGACGGAGACCCAGTACTTC.

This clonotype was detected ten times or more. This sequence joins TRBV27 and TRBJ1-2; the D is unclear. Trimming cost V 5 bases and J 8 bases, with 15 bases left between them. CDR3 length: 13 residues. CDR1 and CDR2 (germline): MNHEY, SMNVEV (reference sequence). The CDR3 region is CASSGQLEWGYTF. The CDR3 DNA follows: TGTGCCAGCAGTGGGCAACTCGAGTGGGGCTACACCTTC.

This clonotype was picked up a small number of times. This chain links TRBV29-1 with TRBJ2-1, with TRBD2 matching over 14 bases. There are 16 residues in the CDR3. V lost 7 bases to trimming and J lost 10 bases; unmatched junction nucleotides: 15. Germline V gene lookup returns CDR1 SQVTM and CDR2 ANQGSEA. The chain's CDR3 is CSALAPGLAGGGEQFF. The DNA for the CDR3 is TGCAGCGCTTTGGCACCCGGACTAGCGGGAGGAGGCGAGCAGTTCTTC.

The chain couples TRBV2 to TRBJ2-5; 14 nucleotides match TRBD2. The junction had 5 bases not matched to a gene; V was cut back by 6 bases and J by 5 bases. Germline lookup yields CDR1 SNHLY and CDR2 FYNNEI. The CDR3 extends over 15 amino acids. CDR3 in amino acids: CASSGTSGSAETQYF. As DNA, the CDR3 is TGTGCCAGCAGCGGGACTAGCGGGAGCGCGGAGACCCAGTACTTC.

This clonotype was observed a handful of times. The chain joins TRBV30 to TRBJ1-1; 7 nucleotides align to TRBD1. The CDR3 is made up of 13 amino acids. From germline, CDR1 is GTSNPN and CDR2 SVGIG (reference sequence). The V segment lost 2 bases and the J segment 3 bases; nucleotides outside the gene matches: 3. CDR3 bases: TGTGCCTGGAGTTCGACAGGGTACACTGAAGCTTTCTTT. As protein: CAWSSTGYTEAFF.

The chain's CDR3 is CASSPGVARLDEKLFF. The CDR3 DNA reads TGCGCCAGCAGCCCTGGGGTGGCCCGATTGGATGAAAAACTGTTTTTT. The chain carries TRBV5-1 and TRBJ1-4; D ambiguous. Germline values: CDR1 SGHRS, CDR2 YFSETQ. There are 16 residues in the CDR3. V lost 4 bases and J lost 6, with 19 bases in between.

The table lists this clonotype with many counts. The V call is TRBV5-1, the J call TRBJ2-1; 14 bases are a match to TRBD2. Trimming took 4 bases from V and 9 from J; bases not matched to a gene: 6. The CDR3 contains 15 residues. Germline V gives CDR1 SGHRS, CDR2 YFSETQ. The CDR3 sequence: CASSPGLAGVSEQFF. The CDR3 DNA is TGCGCCAGCAGCCCGGGACTAGCGGGAGTAAGTGAGCAGTTCTTC.

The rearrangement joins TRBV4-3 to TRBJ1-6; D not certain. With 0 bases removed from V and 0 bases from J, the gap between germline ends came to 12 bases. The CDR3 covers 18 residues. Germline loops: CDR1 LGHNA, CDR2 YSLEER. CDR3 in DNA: TGCGCCAGCAGCCAAGAGGACGGGCCAGTCTCCTATAATTCACCCCTCCACTTT. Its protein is CASSQEDGPVSYNSPLHF.

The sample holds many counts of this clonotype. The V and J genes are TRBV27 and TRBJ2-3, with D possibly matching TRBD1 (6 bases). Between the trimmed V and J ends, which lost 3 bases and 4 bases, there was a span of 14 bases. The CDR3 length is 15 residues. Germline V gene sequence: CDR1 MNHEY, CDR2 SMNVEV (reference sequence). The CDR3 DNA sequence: TGTGCCAGCAGTTTCCCGACAGGTAGTGCAGATACGCAGTATTTT. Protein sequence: CASSFPTGSADTQYF.

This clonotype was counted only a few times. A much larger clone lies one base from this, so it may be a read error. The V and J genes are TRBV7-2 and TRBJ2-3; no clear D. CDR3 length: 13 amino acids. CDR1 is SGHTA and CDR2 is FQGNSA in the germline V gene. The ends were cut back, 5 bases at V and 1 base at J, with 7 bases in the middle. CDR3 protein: CASSPSGTDTQYF. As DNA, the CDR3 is TGTGCCAGCAGCCCCTCAGGCACAGATACGCAGTATTTT.

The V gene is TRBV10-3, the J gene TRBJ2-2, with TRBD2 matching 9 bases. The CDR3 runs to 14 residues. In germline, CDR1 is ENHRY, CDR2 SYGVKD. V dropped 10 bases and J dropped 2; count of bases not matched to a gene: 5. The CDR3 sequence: CATAGTSNTGELFF. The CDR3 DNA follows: TGTGCCACTGCCGGGACTAGCAACACCGGGGAGCTGTTTTTT.

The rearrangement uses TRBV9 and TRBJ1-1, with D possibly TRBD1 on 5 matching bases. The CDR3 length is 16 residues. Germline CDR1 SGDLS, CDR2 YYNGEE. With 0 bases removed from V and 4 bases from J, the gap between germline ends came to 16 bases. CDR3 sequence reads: CASSVVGRGVGTEAFF. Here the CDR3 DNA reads TGTGCCAGCAGCGTAGTGGGGCGGGGAGTGGGCACTGAAGCTTTCTTT.

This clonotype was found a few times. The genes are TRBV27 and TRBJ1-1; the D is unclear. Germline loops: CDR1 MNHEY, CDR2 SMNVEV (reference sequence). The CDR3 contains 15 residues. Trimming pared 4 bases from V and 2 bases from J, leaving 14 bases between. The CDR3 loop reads CASSSWASGNTEAFF. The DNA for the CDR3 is TGTGCCAGCAGTTCCTGGGCGTCAGGAAACACTGAAGCTTTCTTT.